Shown below are 22 T cell receptor beta chains from a single sample sequenced in a study of OX40 agonist ivuxolimab in advanced cancers. The protocol was immunoSEQ multiplex PCR, while the TCRdb copy is restricted to in-frame clones and leaves out a portion. The table shows about 88,000 clones, with more than 80% occurring only once. The starting material was CD4+ or CD8+ T cells sorted from blood, obtained in a trial of the OX40 agonist ivuxolimab. These receptors originate from an adult with an advanced solid tumor such as melanoma, head and neck, liver or kidney cancer.

The rearrangement links TRBV5-1 to TRBJ2-5; tentatively, D is TRBD1 (6 bases). Trimming pared 1 base from V and 5 bases from J, leaving 9 bases between. Germline V gives CDR1 SGHRS, CDR2 YFSETQ. The CDR3 totals 13 residues. CDR3 in DNA: TGCGCCAGCAGCTTGATGGGGGCTGAGACCCAGTACTTC. Amino acid sequence: CASSLMGAETQYF.

V is TRBV4-2 and J is TRBJ2-3; possibly TRBD2 for D (6 bases). This CDR3 comprises 17 residues. Looked up from germline, CDR1 is LGHNA and CDR2 is YNFKEQ. Deletions cut 0 bases from V and 4 bases from J, with 17 bases between. The CDR3 DNA follows: TGTGCCAGCAGCCAAGATGGACCAACTAGCATCGCAGATACGCAGTATTTT. Encoded protein: CASSQDGPTSIADTQYF.

The V and J genes are TRBV5-5 and TRBJ2-2; 7 bases agree with TRBD2. Germline trimming cut 2 bases from V and 6 bases from J; bases unmatched to any gene: 4. This CDR3 is built from 14 residues. In germline, CDR1 is SGHKS, CDR2 YYEKEE (reference sequence). CDR3 sequence reads: CASSFRLAPGELFF. The CDR3 DNA sequence: TGTGCCAGCAGCTTCAGACTAGCACCCGGGGAGCTGTTTTTT.

The V gene is TRBV19, the J gene TRBJ1-6; D is undetermined. Deletions cut 0 bases from V and 7 bases from J, with 1 base between. CDR1 LNHDA and CDR2 SQIVND come from the germline V gene (reference sequence). The CDR3 contains 12 residues. This chain's CDR3 is CASSIENSPLHF. The CDR3 nucleotides are TGTGCCAGTAGTATAGAAAATTCACCCCTCCACTTT.

This clone has only one observation. The V call is TRBV27, the J call TRBJ2-7, with 10 bases lining up with TRBD1. The length of the CDR3 is 15 residues. The ends lost 2 bases at V and 4 bases at J; junction bases unmatched: 5. Germline V lookup: CDR1 MNHEY, CDR2 SMNVEV (reference sequence). CDR3 coding DNA: TGTGCCAGCAGTTTAGAGACAGGGGGCTCTTACGAGCAGTACTTC. Translation gives CASSLETGGSYEQYF.

J is TRBJ1-3 and V is TRBV4-2, with a weak D call TRBD1 (6 bases). Trimming took off 4 bases at V and 7 bases at J, with 14 bases between the two ends. The CDR3 has 14 amino acids. CDR1 and CDR2 (germline): LGHNA, YNFKEQ. In DNA form, the CDR3 reads TGTGCCAGCAGCCTACAGGGAAACGGGAACACCATATATTTT. Translating gives CASSLQGNGNTIYF.

The DNA for the CDR3 is TGCGCCAGCAGCCAGCCAGGGGACAGGGCCCGGCCCCAGCATTTT. It yields the protein CASSQPGDRARPQHF. The V and J genes are TRBV4-1 and TRBJ1-5, with 9 bases identical to TRBD1. The trim removed 3 bases at V and 9 bases at J, leaving 9 bases unmatched. The CDR3 extends over 15 amino acids. Germline loops: CDR1 MGHRA, CDR2 YSYEKL.

This clone was picked up one time. V is TRBV6-1 and J is TRBJ2-1; tentatively, D is TRBD1 or TRBD2 (6 bases each). V shed 2 bases and J shed 7 bases, with 9 bases lying between them. The CDR3 is 13 residues long. Germline V gene data show CDR1 as MNHNS and CDR2 as SASEGT. CDR3 sequence reads: CASSERGGNEQFF. CDR3 bases: TGTGCCAGCAGTGAAAGAGGGGGGAATGAGCAGTTCTTC.

This chain uses TRBV27 with TRBJ1-2; the D is unclear. Germline V gene sequence: CDR1 MNHEY, CDR2 SMNVEV (reference sequence). Between the trimmed V and J ends, which lost 0 bases and 4 bases, there was a span of 9 bases. This CDR3 contains 14 residues. The CDR3 spells CASSLSGSGYGYTF. The CDR3, as DNA: TGTGCCAGCAGTTTATCAGGGAGCGGCTATGGCTACACCTTC.

This clone was found once. The chain employs TRBV19 and TRBJ2-7, with a weak D call TRBD2 (7 bases). V shed 3 bases and J shed 2 bases, with 11 bases lying between them. The CDR3 contains 14 residues. Germline V gene sequence: CDR1 LNHDA, CDR2 SQIVND (reference sequence). The CDR3 region has the DNA TGTGCCAGTAGTATCGGGGGGCGCACCTACGAGCAGTACTTC. Translating it yields CASSIGGRTYEQYF.

The chain employs TRBV2 and TRBJ2-7; D uncertain. V lost 2 bases to trimming and J lost 9 bases, with 14 bases between them. This CDR3 has 13 amino acids. Germline assignment: CDR1 SNHLY and CDR2 FYNNEI. CDR3 region: CASSEIRSLPQYV. The CDR3 nucleotides read TGTGCCAGCAGTGAAATCAGGTCTCTCCCGCAGTACGTC.

The rearrangement links TRBV28 to TRBJ1-2, with D unresolved. The CDR3 contains 12 residues. CDR1 MDHEN and CDR2 SYDVKM come from the germline V gene. Trimming shortened V by 2 bases and J by 4 bases, and 5 bases separated the two germline ends. The CDR3 coding sequence is TGTGCCAGCAGTTTACGCTCCTATGGCTACACCTTC. It is translated as CASSLRSYGYTF.

The CDR3 here is CSVVWTEAFF. The CDR3, as DNA: TGCAGCGTTGTGTGGACTGAAGCTTTCTTT. The rearrangement uses TRBV29-1 and TRBJ1-1; D is unresolved. Germline values: CDR1 SQVTM, CDR2 ANQGSEA. The CDR3 loop spans 10 amino acids. Trimming removed 4 bases from V and 5 bases from J, with 5 bases in between. The variable domain in full, completed from reference TRBV29-1 and TRBJ1-1, reads SAVISQKPSRDICQRGTSLTIQCQVDSQVTMMFWYRQQPGQSLTLIATANQGSEATYESGFVIDKFPISRPNLTFSTLTVSNMSPEDSSIYLCSVVWTEAFFGQGTRLTVV.

The chain joins TRBV1 to TRBJ2-7; the listed D gene, TRBD1, was not tested against the DNA. TRBV1 is marked as a pseudogene. The CDR3 has 13 amino acids. The CDR3 protein is CTSSQVPQGGEYV. The CDR3 region has the DNA TGCACCAGCAGCCAAGTCCCCCAGGGTGGAGAGTACGTC.

This clone was recorded a few times. The chain employs TRBV19 and TRBJ2-5; D unclear. Germline lookup yields CDR1 LNHDA and CDR2 SQIVND (reference sequence). Between the trimmed V and J ends, which lost 1 base and 2 bases, there was a span of 11 bases. The CDR3 contains 15 residues. In nucleotides, the CDR3 is TGTGCCAGTAGTATAGGATCAGTTTTTCAAGAGACCCAGTACTTC. This codes for CASSIGSVFQETQYF. The whole variable domain, remainder taken from reference TRBV19 and TRBJ2-5, is DGGITQSPKYLFRKEGQNVTLSCEQNLNHDAMYWYRQDPGQGLRLIYYSQIVNDFQKGDIAEGYSVSREKKESFPLTVTSAQKNPTAFYLCASSIGSVFQETQYFGPGTRLLVL.

This clone was counted a few times. The V gene is TRBV29-1, the J gene TRBJ1-1; D uncertain. The CDR3 has 11 residues. Germline V lookup: CDR1 SQVTM, CDR2 ANQGSEA. V lost 5 bases, J lost 7 bases, and 11 bases lay in between. The CDR3 sequence: CSVMDLREAFF. CDR3 in DNA: TGCAGCGTTATGGACCTGCGTGAAGCTTTCTTT.

J is TRBJ2-1 and V is TRBV4-2; D is uncertain. The CDR3 is made up of 16 amino acids. With 4 bases removed from V and 6 bases from J, the gap between germline ends came to 19 bases. Germline assignment: CDR1 LGHNA and CDR2 YNFKEQ. CDR3 sequence reads: CASSPRNGPGSNEQFF. The CDR3 DNA follows: TGTGCCAGCAGCCCAAGGAACGGACCCGGAAGCAATGAGCAGTTCTTC.

The rearrangement uses TRBV30 and TRBJ2-7; 7 bases align to TRBD1. The CDR3 runs to 14 residues. V dropped 0 bases and J dropped 8; count of bases not matched to a gene: 10. Germline CDR1 GTSNPN, CDR2 SVGIG (reference sequence). The CDR3 protein is CAWSVLKGAVKQYF. CDR3 sequence (DNA): TGTGCCTGGAGTGTACTTAAGGGGGCTGTGAAGCAGTACTTC.

The V gene is TRBV6-1, the J gene TRBJ1-5; the D is unclear. This CDR3 has 14 residues. Trimming took off 6 bases at V and 6 bases at J, with 15 bases between the two ends. Germline CDR1 and CDR2: MNHNS and SASEGT. The CDR3 protein is CASSATRAGQPQHF. DNA of the CDR3: TGTGCCAGCAGCGCGACTCGGGCGGGTCAGCCCCAGCATTTT.

V and J are TRBV18 and TRBJ2-2; the match to TRBD1 covers 11 bases. V lost 5 bases, J lost 4 bases, and 3 bases stayed unmatched. The CDR3 consists of 15 residues. CDR1 is KGHSH, CDR2 LQKENI, per germline. The CDR3 spells CASSDGQGATGELFF. CDR3 DNA: TGTGCCAGCTCAGACGGACAGGGGGCCACCGGGGAGCTGTTTTTT.

The chain uses TRBV27 and TRBJ1-6, with D unresolved. The ends were cut back, 3 bases at V and 5 bases at J, with 8 bases in the middle. The length of the CDR3 is 14 residues. The germline V gene has CDR1 MNHEY and CDR2 SMNVEV (reference sequence). This chain's CDR3 is CASSFSQNNSPLHF. CDR3 bases: TGTGCCAGCAGTTTTAGTCAGAATAATTCACCCCTCCACTTT.

The chain is built from TRBV18 and TRBJ1-3; D not certain. V dropped 3 bases and J dropped 0 bases, with 9 bases sitting between them. The CDR3 is 15 residues long. CDR1 KGHSH and CDR2 LQKENI come from the germline V gene. This CDR3 is CASSPASRSGNTIYF. In DNA, the CDR3 is TGTGCCAGCTCACCCGCAAGTCGCTCTGGAAACACCATATATTTT. Full variable domain (outside the CDR3, taken from reference TRBV18 and TRBJ1-3): NAGVMQNPRHLVRRRGQEARLRCSPMKGHSHVYWYRQLPEEGLKFMVYLQKENIIDESGMPKERFSAEFPKEGPSILRIQQVVRGDSAAYFCASSPASRSGNTIYFGEGSWLTVV.